The rows below give T cell receptor beta chains drawn from one sample of a study of blood T cells in healthy people across ages. TCRdb reanalysed the 5' RACE reads using MiXCR and keeps one entry per CDR3 protein. This sample carries around 1,000,000 distinct CDR3 sequences, approximately 26% of them seen once, and the ten largest clones take around 0.75%. These data were likewise used in another study, on T cells of mothers and their children.

Sequencing used blood. The receptors stem from a girl aged 2-15 years in good health. Both conserved end residues are part of each CDR3. A D gene is named only where the DNA matches it firmly. Only part of the rows carry a size: once, few, many, or a class if the clone is expanded.

cdr3_aa: CASSLVRTVGYTF
cdr3_nt: TGTGCCAGCAGCTTAGTTCGCACAGTTGGCTACACCTTC
d_call: -
v_call: TRBV7-9
j_call: TRBJ1-2
clone_size: many

cdr3_aa: CASSKPTGGGTEKLFF
cdr3_nt: TGTGCCAGCAGCAAACCGACAGGAGGTGGTACTGAAAAACTGTTTTTT
d_call: -
v_call: TRBV11-2
j_call: TRBJ1-4
clone_size: few

cdr3_aa: CAHNRLGNQPQHF
cdr3_nt: TGTGCCCACAATCGGCTTGGCAATCAGCCCCAGCATTTT
d_call: -
v_call: TRBV28
j_call: TRBJ1-5
clone_size: few

cdr3_aa: CASISGGSEQFF
cdr3_nt: TGTGCCAGCATTAGCGGCGGCAGTGAGCAGTTCTTC
d_call: -
v_call: TRBV27
j_call: TRBJ2-1
clone_size: once

cdr3_aa: CASSPTSGVLGTDTQYF
cdr3_nt: TGTGCCAGCAGCCCAACTTCAGGGGTCCTAGGCACAGATACGCAGTATTTT
d_call: -
v_call: TRBV7-3
j_call: TRBJ2-3
clone_size: few

cdr3_aa: CASSPTPLTYGYTF
cdr3_nt: TGTGCCAGCAGCCCCACACCCTTAACCTATGGCTACACCTTC
d_call: -
v_call: TRBV7-8
j_call: TRBJ1-2
clone_size: -

cdr3_aa: CASSLVNRHNEQFF
cdr3_nt: TGTGCCAGCAGCTTAGTTAACAGACACAATGAGCAGTTCTTC
d_call: -
v_call: TRBV7-9
j_call: TRBJ2-1
clone_size: -

cdr3_aa: CAISESGNTNEKLFF
cdr3_nt: TGTGCCATCAGTGAGTCGGGGAACACTAATGAAAAACTGTTTTTT
d_call: -
v_call: TRBV10-3
j_call: TRBJ1-4
clone_size: few

cdr3_aa: CASSLRGLSTNEKLFF
cdr3_nt: TGTGCCAGCAGCTTAAGGGGATTGTCTACTAATGAAAAACTGTTTTTT
d_call: -
v_call: TRBV11-2
j_call: TRBJ1-4
clone_size: -

cdr3_aa: CASITTSSYNEQFF
cdr3_nt: TGTGCCAGCATCACGACTAGTTCTTACAATGAGCAGTTCTTC
d_call: -
v_call: TRBV6-5
j_call: TRBJ2-1
clone_size: -